These 5 T cell receptor beta chains were sequenced from one sample in a study of T cell responses to AZD1222 COVID-19 vaccine. TCRdb's copy holds only in-frame clones and misses some; the assay was immunoSEQ multiplex PCR. The table lists about 42,000 clones, 75% to 90% of them singletons. The sequences come from peripheral blood, collected 28 days after the second AZD1222 dose. The source of these receptors is an adult who received the AZD1222 COVID-19 vaccine.

The J gene is TRBJ1-2, the V gene TRBV12-3 or TRBV12-4; D unresolved. The CDR3 has 12 residues. The V and J ends lost 7 bases and 7 bases respectively, with 13 bases between them. CDR3 protein: CASTLPGVGYTF. DNA of the CDR3: TGTGCCAGCACCCTCCCGGGCGTTGGCTACACCTTC.

The rearrangement joins TRBV15 to TRBJ2-7; a weak D match, TRBD1 (6 bases). Germline V gene sequence: CDR1 LNHNV, CDR2 YYDKDF (reference sequence). This CDR3 is 15 amino acids long. V was clipped by 1 base and J by 3 bases, with 13 bases between them. The CDR3 loop is CATSRVSAGDYEQYF. DNA for the CDR3: TGTGCCACCAGCAGAGTATCCGCAGGGGACTACGAGCAGTACTTC.

The gene calls are TRBV10-2 and TRBJ1-3; D gene unclear. Trimming removed 3 bases at V and 9 bases at J, with 6 bases between. The CDR3 covers 11 residues. Germline V gene data show CDR1 as WSHSY and CDR2 as SAAADI. CDR3 residues: CASSDVGTIYF. CDR3 DNA: TGCGCCAGCAGTGATGTTGGCACCATATATTTT.

V is TRBV20-1 and J is TRBJ2-7; 7 bases map to TRBD1. Germline CDR1 and CDR2: DFQATT and SNEGSKA (reference sequence). V gave up 3 bases and J gave up 5 bases; unmatched junction bases: 1. The CDR3 loop spans 11 amino acids. DNA for the CDR3: TGCAGTGCTAGGGACAGGCACGAGCAGTACTTC. As protein: CSARDRHEQYF.

CDR3 coding DNA: TGTGCCAGCAGTTTTCCGGGTAGTACTGAAGCTTTCTTT. This codes for CASSFPGSTEAFF. The gene calls are TRBV12-3 or TRBV12-4 and TRBJ1-1; the D is unclear. V gave up 3 bases and J gave up 5 bases, with 10 bases separating them. This CDR3 has 13 amino acids.